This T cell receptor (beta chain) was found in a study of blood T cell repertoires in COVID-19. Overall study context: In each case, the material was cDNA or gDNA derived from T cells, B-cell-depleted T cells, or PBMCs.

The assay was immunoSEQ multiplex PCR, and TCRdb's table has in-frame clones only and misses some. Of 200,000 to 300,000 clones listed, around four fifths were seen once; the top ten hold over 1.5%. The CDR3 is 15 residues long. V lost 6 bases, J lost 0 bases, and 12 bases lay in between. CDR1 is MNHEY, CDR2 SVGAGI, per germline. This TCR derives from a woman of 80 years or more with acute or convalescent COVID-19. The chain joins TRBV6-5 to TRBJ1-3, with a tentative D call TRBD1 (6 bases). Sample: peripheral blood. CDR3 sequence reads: CASSGQLPSGNTIYF. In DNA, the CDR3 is TGTGCCAGCAGCGGACAGCTACCCTCTGGAAACACCATATATTTT.